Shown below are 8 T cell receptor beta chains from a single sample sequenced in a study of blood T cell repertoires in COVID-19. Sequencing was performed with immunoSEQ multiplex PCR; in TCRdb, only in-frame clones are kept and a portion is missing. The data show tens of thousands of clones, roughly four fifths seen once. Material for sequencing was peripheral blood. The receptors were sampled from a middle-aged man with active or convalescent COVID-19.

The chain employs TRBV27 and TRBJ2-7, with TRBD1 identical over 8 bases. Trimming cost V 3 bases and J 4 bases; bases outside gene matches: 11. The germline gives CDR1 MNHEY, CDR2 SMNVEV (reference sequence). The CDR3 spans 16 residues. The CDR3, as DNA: TGTGCCAGCAGTTTTCATGGGTCAGGGGGCCGATACGAGCAGTACTTC. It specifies CASSFHGSGGRYEQYF.

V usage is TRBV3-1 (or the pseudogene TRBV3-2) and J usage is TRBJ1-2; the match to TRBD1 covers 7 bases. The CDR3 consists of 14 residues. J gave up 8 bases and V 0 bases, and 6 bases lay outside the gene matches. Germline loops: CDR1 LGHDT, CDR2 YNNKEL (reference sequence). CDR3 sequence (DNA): TGTGCCAGCAGCCAAGATAGTAGGGGGCGAGGCTACACCTTC. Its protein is CASSQDSRGRGYTF.

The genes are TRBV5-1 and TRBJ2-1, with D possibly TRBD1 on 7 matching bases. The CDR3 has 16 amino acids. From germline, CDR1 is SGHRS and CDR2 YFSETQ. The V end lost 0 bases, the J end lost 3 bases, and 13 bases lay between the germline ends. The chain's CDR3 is CASSLDGQGGYNEQFF. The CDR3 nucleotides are TGCGCCAGCAGCTTGGACGGGCAGGGGGGCTACAATGAGCAGTTCTTC. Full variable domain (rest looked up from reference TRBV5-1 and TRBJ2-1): KAGVTQTPRYLIKTRGQQVTLSCSPISGHRSVSWYQQTPGQGLQFLFEYFSETQRNKGNFPGRFSGRQFSNSRSEMNVSTLELGDSALYLCASSLDGQGGYNEQFFGPGTRLTVL.

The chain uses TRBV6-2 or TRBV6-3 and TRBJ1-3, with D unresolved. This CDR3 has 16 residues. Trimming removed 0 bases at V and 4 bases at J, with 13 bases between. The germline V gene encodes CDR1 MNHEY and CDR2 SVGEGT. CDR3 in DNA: TGTGCCAGCAGTTACTCTGGGCAGCCGATCGGAAACACCATATATTTT. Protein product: CASSYSGQPIGNTIYF.

CDR3 in amino acids: CASSTGGGAGQPQHF. CDR3 DNA sequence: TGTGCCAGTAGTACCGGCGGGGGCGCAGGTCAGCCCCAGCATTTT. The gene calls are TRBV19 and TRBJ1-5, with D tentatively TRBD1 (6 bases). This CDR3 has 15 amino acids. V was trimmed by 4 bases and J by 6 bases, leaving 16 bases between them. Per germline, CDR1 LNHDA and CDR2 SQIVND (reference sequence).

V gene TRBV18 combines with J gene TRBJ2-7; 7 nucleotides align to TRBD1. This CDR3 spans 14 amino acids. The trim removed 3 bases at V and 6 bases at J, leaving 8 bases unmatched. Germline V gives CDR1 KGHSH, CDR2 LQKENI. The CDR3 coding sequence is TGTGCCAGCTCACCCCGACAGGGTGATGGCGAGCAGTACGTC. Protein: CASSPRQGDGEQYV.

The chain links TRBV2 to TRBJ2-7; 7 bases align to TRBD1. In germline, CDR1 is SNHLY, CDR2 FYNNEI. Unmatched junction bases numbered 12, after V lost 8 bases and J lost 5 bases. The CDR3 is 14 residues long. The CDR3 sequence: CASGGQAEGHEQYF. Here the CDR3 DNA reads TGTGCCAGCGGCGGACAGGCTGAAGGCCACGAGCAGTACTTC.

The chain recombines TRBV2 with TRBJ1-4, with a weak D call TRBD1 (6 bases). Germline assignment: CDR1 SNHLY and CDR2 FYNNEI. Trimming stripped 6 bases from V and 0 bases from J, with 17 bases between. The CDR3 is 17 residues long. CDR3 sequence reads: CASRKSRGGATNEKLFF. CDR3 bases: TGTGCCAGCAGAAAAAGCAGAGGGGGGGCAACTAATGAAAAACTGTTTTTT.